This TCR beta chain was documented in a study of T-cell reconstitution after alpha-beta-depleted transplantation in children. CDR3 size: 13 residues. Germline CDR1 and CDR2: MRHNA and SNTAGT. V dropped 4 bases and J dropped 9; count of bases not matched to a gene: 4. Study observations and caveats: A year post-transplant, T-cell counts and diversity derived mostly from newly produced T cells. At around two months after transplant, the alpha-beta T cells were reportedly derived from several hundred expanded clones that came from non-depleted graft cells. Some patients showed high day-60 TCRbeta diversity, which derived from surviving recipient T cells and thymic progenitors.

Concerning this clonotype: No antigen is known for it.

The authors prepared the TCRbeta library with unique molecular identifiers. TCRdb used MiXCR to reprocess the PCR reads, holding one entry per CDR3 protein. This table has 100,000 or so distinct CDR3 sequences, 15% to 18% appearing once. The source was PBMCs, mostly from graft donor cells, collected 180 days after TCRalphabeta/CD19-depleted stem cell transplant. The chain has TRBV6-4 and TRBJ2-1; 9 bases fit TRBD1. The origin of this receptor is a male patient aged 2 to 9 who had a stem cell transplant for acute lymphoblastic leukemia, so the T cells may come from the graft donor. Here the CDR3 reads CASSADRGIEQFF. As DNA, the CDR3 is TGTGCCAGCAGTGCGGACAGGGGAATTGAGCAGTTCTTC.